The 24 T cell receptor beta chains below come from one sample, sequenced in a study of shared clonotypes between healthy human individuals. The repertoire was sequenced with immunoSEQ multiplex PCR; TCRdb's copy has only in-frame clones and lacks some. The sample records roughly 1,100,000 clones, 60% to 80% being singletons. Material for sequencing was memory CD4+ T cells sorted from blood. As for subset: CD45RA-negative fraction. These receptors were collected from a man younger than 35 in good health.

Only one count was recorded for this clone. The chain recombines TRBV7-9 with TRBJ2-4, with TRBD2 as a possible D gene (5 bases). This CDR3 region has 13 residues. Trimming removed 4 bases from V and 3 bases from J, with 7 bases in between. CDR1 SEHNR and CDR2 FQNEAQ come from the germline V gene (reference sequence). In DNA, the CDR3 is TGTGCCAGCAGCTGGACTGGCAAAAACATTCAGTACTTC. This translates into CASSWTGKNIQYF.

This chain links TRBV2 with TRBJ1-1; no definite D call. The CDR3 runs 13 residues. Trimming removed 7 bases at V and 0 bases at J, with 9 bases between. From germline, CDR1 is SNHLY and CDR2 FYNNEI. Written as DNA, the CDR3 is TGTGCCAGCACGGTTCTCATGAACACTGAAGCTTTCTTT. The encoded protein is CASTVLMNTEAFF.

This chain uses TRBV30 with TRBJ1-4, with a possible D match to TRBD1 (5 bases). Germline CDR1 GTSNPN, CDR2 SVGIG (reference sequence). Trimming pared 3 bases from V and 0 bases from J, leaving 8 bases between. The CDR3 is made up of 14 amino acids. CDR3 DNA sequence: TGTGCCTGGAGCCCAGGGTCAACTAATGAAAAACTGTTTTTT. Translated: CAWSPGSTNEKLFF.

The chain links TRBV6-6 to TRBJ2-7; no reliable D call. Trimming removed 6 bases at V and 4 bases at J, with 13 bases between. Germline V gene sequence: CDR1 MNHNY, CDR2 SVGAGI (reference sequence). The CDR3 has 13 amino acids. CDR3 sequence (DNA): TGTGCCAGCAGGGACCCGCCGCGGTACGAGCAGTACTTC. It yields the protein CASRDPPRYEQYF.

The V call is TRBV5-1, the J call TRBJ2-7; D may correspond to TRBD1 or TRBD2 (5 bases each). The CDR3 runs to 15 residues. Trimming cost V 1 base and J 5 bases, with 16 bases left between them. CDR1 and CDR2 from the germline V gene are SGHRS and YFSETQ. The CDR3 DNA is TGCGCCAGCAGCTTGATCGGCCAGGGAGTCGACGAGCAGTACTTC. Protein product: CASSLIGQGVDEQYF.

The rearrangement links TRBV30 to TRBJ2-1; 10 positions agree with TRBD2. Germline V gene data show CDR1 as GTSNPN and CDR2 as SVGIG (reference sequence). The J segment lost 7 bases and the V segment lost 1 base, leaving 4 bases of the junction unmatched. The CDR3 is 14 residues long. In DNA form, the CDR3 reads TGTGCCTGGAGTGAAGCGGGGGGGGTAAATGAGCAGTTCTTC. Protein: CAWSEAGGVNEQFF. The complete variable domain, with remaining parts taken from reference TRBV30 and TRBJ2-1, reads SQTIHQWPATLVQPVGSPLSLECTVEGTSNPNLYWYRQAAGRGLQLLFYSVGIGQISSEVPQNLSASRPQDRQFILSSKKLLLSDSGFYLCAWSEAGGVNEQFFGPGTRLTVL.

This clone was counted only a few times. The chain has TRBV9 and TRBJ2-7; 14 bases align to TRBD2. CDR1 is SGDLS, CDR2 YYNGEE, per germline. The V segment lost 4 bases and the J segment 1 base; nucleotides outside the gene matches: 10. The CDR3 spans 18 residues. In DNA form, the CDR3 reads TGTGCCAGCAGCCCAAGCGGGACTAGCGGGAGTAGATCCTACGAGCAGTACTTC. Encoded protein: CASSPSGTSGSRSYEQYF.

The chain has TRBV7-2 and TRBJ2-7; 9 positions match TRBD2. Germline V gene data show CDR1 as SGHTA and CDR2 as FQGNSA. The CDR3 runs to 15 residues. The J segment lost 7 bases and the V segment lost 1 base, leaving 8 bases of the junction unmatched. For the CDR3, the DNA is TGTGCCAGCAGCTTAGATGGTAGCGGGAGTGGGGAGCAGTACTTC. This encodes CASSLDGSGSGEQYF.

The chain couples TRBV29-1 to TRBJ2-4, with D possibly TRBD1 on 6 matching bases. V gave up 5 bases and J gave up 0 bases, with 14 bases separating them. The CDR3 runs to 15 residues. Germline loops: CDR1 SQVTM, CDR2 ANQGSEA. The CDR3 spells CSVSDRDIAKNIQYF. CDR3 DNA: TGCAGCGTTTCGGACAGAGACATAGCCAAAAACATTCAGTACTTC.

CDR3: CASSRAGVEAEQFF. The CDR3 bases are TGTGCCAGCAGTAGAGCGGGGGTGGAAGCTGAGCAGTTCTTC. The rearrangement links TRBV2 to TRBJ2-1, with 8 bases fitting TRBD2. The ends lost 5 bases at V and 9 bases at J; junction bases unmatched: 9. The CDR3 runs to 14 residues. CDR1 and CDR2 (germline): SNHLY, FYNNEI.

This clone was counted between two and nine times. The V gene is TRBV29-1, the J gene TRBJ2-5; 7 nucleotides align to TRBD1. V shed 2 bases, J shed 4 bases, and the junction held 7 bases outside the gene matches. The V gene's germline CDR1 is SQVTM and CDR2 ANQGSEA. This CDR3 is built from 14 residues. CDR3 DNA: TGCAGCGTTGAACTCCTAACAGGGGCAGAGACCCAGTACTTC. This translates into CSVELLTGAETQYF. Full variable domain (outside the CDR3, taken from reference TRBV29-1 and TRBJ2-5): SAVISQKPSRDICQRGTSLTIQCQVDSQVTMMFWYRQQPGQSLTLIATANQGSEATYESGFVIDKFPISRPNLTFSTLTVSNMSPEDSSIYLCSVELLTGAETQYFGPGTRLLVL.

Only a few counts were recorded for this clone. The gene calls are TRBV6-1 and TRBJ1-3, with D perhaps TRBD1 (5 bases). Germline V gene lookup returns CDR1 MNHNS and CDR2 SASEGT. The CDR3 length is 15 residues. V lost 4 bases and J 0 bases, leaving 10 bases between the germline ends. In DNA, the CDR3 is TGTGCCAGCAGTGGGAGACAGACCTCTGGAAACACCATATATTTT. Translation gives CASSGRQTSGNTIYF.

V gene TRBV5-6 combines with J gene TRBJ2-3; D is unclear. V was pared by 1 base and J by 0 bases, with 18 bases between. The CDR3 contains 18 residues. Germline assignment: CDR1 SGHDT and CDR2 YYEEEE. The DNA for the CDR3 is TGTGCCAGCAGCTTGCCCAGAGGCAGCCTTAAGAGCACAGATACGCAGTATTTT. Its translation: CASSLPRGSLKSTDTQYF.

V usage is TRBV6-6 and J usage is TRBJ2-3; D is tentatively TRBD1 or TRBD2 (5 bases each). The CDR3 spans 14 residues. The V end lost 7 bases, the J end lost 3 bases, and 14 bases lay between the germline ends. Germline V gene lookup returns CDR1 MNHNY and CDR2 SVGAGI (reference sequence). The CDR3 region has the DNA TGTGCCAGCAAACGGGGCGCGGAAACAGATACGCAGTATTTT. This encodes CASKRGAETDTQYF.

The chain uses TRBV19 and TRBJ1-4; D ambiguous. CDR1 and CDR2 from the germline V gene are LNHDA and SQIVND (reference sequence). This CDR3 spans 14 amino acids. Between the trimmed V and J ends, which lost 6 bases and 7 bases, there was a span of 15 bases. In nucleotides, the CDR3 is TGTGCCAGTAGAGTGAGGCTTTGGAGTGAAAAACTGTTTTTT. It encodes CASRVRLWSEKLFF.

V and J are TRBV5-1 and TRBJ2-1, with 9 nucleotides matching TRBD2. This CDR3 is 18 amino acids long. The germline V gene encodes CDR1 SGHRS and CDR2 YFSETQ. V was pared by 0 bases and J by 2 bases, with 9 bases of the junction left unmatched. In DNA, the CDR3 is TGCGCCAGCAGCTTGGGCCGCAGGCTAGCGGGGCCCTACAATGAGCAGTTCTTC. This gives the protein CASSLGRRLAGPYNEQFF. Full variable domain (remainder filled in from reference TRBV5-1 and TRBJ2-1): KAGVTQTPRYLIKTRGQQVTLSCSPISGHRSVSWYQQTPGQGLQFLFEYFSETQRNKGNFPGRFSGRQFSNSRSEMNVSTLELGDSALYLCASSLGRRLAGPYNEQFFGPGTRLTVL.

V is TRBV4-1 and J is TRBJ2-5; no firm D call. V lost 1 base and J 5 bases, leaving 17 bases between the germline ends. This CDR3 spans 16 amino acids. The germline gives CDR1 MGHRA, CDR2 YSYEKL. CDR3 residues: CASSQGIGTPRETQYF. The CDR3 region has the DNA TGCGCCAGCAGCCAAGGGATAGGTACACCCAGGGAGACCCAGTACTTC.

This chain links TRBV30 with TRBJ2-7, with D possibly being TRBD2 (5 bases). V shed 7 bases and J shed 4 bases, with 14 bases lying between them. Germline V lookup: CDR1 GTSNPN, CDR2 SVGIG (reference sequence). The CDR3 length is 12 residues. CDR3 residues: CALTQQRYEQYF. DNA of the CDR3: TGTGCCTTGACCCAACAGCGGTACGAGCAGTACTTC.

The chain employs TRBV6-5 and TRBJ2-5; a possible D gene is TRBD2 (6 bases). With 6 bases removed from V and 5 bases from J, the gap between germline ends came to 13 bases. Germline-derived CDR1 and CDR2 are MNHEY and SVGAGI. This CDR3 comprises 13 residues. The CDR3 loop reads CASRPSGVETQYF. CDR3 in DNA: TGTGCCAGCAGACCCTCGGGGGTTGAGACCCAGTACTTC.

The chain links TRBV5-1 to TRBJ2-2; a possible D gene is TRBD2 (5 bases). Germline CDR1 is SGHRS and CDR2 is YFSETQ. The CDR3 extends over 15 amino acids. The ends were cut back, 4 bases at V and 6 bases at J, with 16 bases in the middle. DNA of the CDR3: TGCGCCAGCAGCCCTGGCGCCCTAGCTGCCGGGGAGCTGTTTTTT. This encodes CASSPGALAAGELFF.

This clone was seen many times. Additional DNA sequences in this sample encode the identical CDR3. This rearrangement joins TRBV18 to TRBJ1-5, with D perhaps matching TRBD1 (5 bases). V lost 4 bases, J lost 2 bases, and 6 bases lay in between. This CDR3 has 13 amino acids. Germline V gives CDR1 KGHSH, CDR2 LQKENI. The CDR3 here is CASSQGRNQPQHF. CDR3 nucleotides: TGTGCCAGCTCACAGGGACGCAATCAGCCCCAGCATTTT.

The chain employs TRBV29-1 and TRBJ2-1; 7 positions agree with TRBD1. With V trimmed by 5 bases and J by 3 bases, 7 bases remained unmatched. There are 14 residues in the CDR3. Looked up from germline, CDR1 is SQVTM and CDR2 is ANQGSEA. In nucleotides, the CDR3 is TGCAGCGTTAGAAGGGACAGTGGCTACAATGAGCAGTTCTTC. This gives the protein CSVRRDSGYNEQFF.

The chain uses TRBV7-8 and TRBJ2-7; 9 positions agree with TRBD1. V was pared by 5 bases and J by 0 bases, with 5 bases of the junction left unmatched. The CDR3 loop spans 15 amino acids. Germline loops: CDR1 SGHVS, CDR2 FQNEAQ. The CDR3 loop is CASSAGTGSSYEQYF. CDR3 nucleotide sequence: TGTGCCAGCAGCGCCGGGACAGGGAGCTCCTACGAGCAGTACTTC.

The chain couples TRBV5-5 to TRBJ2-7; no firm D call. The CDR3 is 11 residues long. Germline lookup yields CDR1 SGHKS and CDR2 YYEKEE (reference sequence). The V end lost 4 bases, the J end lost 4 bases, and 6 bases lay between the germline ends. CDR3 residues: CASSPLYEQYF. The CDR3 DNA follows: TGTGCCAGCAGCCCCTTATACGAGCAGTACTTC.